This T cell receptor beta chain was retrieved from a study of siplizumab effects on memory and regulatory T cells. Concerning this clone itself: Its antigen remains unknown.

Per-sample assaying covered 95,000 to 100,000 TCR templates. Some clones are missing from TCRdb's copy, which holds only in-frame ones; the method was immunoSEQ multiplex PCR. The sample consists of approximately 100,000 clones, about 91% of them appearing once. This CDR3 contains 16 residues. Trimming removed 5 bases from V and 0 bases from J, with 18 bases in between. Germline V gene data show CDR1 as SQVTM and CDR2 as ANQGSEA. Broader study findings: Siplizumab, the agent tested, significantly reduced alloreactive sequences traceable to unstimulated CD4+ memory cells. The alloreactive clones that mapped to unstimulated subsets made up only a minor fraction. Naive T cells, seemingly more diverse than memory cells, seemed major alloresponse contributors.

The genes are TRBV29-1 and TRBJ2-3; the D gene is possibly TRBD2 (7 bases). The sequence was collected from a human donor in good health. Sequences were obtained from Tregs sorted from blood. The CDR3 sequence is CSVWGGPYLSTDTQYF. The CDR3 DNA reads as TGCAGCGTTTGGGGGGGGCCATATCTAAGCACAGATACGCAGTATTTT.